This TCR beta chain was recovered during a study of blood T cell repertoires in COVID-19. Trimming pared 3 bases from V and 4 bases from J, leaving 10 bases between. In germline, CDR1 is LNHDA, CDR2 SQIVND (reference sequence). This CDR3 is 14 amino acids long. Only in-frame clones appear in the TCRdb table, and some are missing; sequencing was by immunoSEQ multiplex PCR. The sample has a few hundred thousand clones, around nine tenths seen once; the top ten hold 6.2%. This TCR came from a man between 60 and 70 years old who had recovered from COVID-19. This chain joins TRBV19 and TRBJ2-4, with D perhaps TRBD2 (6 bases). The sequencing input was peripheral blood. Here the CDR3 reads CASSMREVKNIQYF. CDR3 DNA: TGTGCCAGTAGTATGAGGGAGGTTAAAAACATTCAGTACTTC.